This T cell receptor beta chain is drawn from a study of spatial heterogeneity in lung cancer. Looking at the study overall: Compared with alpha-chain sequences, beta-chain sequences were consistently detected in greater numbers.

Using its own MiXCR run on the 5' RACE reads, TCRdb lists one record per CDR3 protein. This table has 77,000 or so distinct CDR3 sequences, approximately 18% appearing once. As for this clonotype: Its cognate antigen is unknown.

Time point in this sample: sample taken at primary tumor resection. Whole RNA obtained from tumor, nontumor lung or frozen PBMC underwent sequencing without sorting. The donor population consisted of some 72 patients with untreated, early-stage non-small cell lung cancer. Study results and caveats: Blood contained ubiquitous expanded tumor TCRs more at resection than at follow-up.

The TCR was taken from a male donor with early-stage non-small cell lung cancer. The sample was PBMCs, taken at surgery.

This CDR3 reads CRVAGANTDTQYF. CDR3 in DNA: TGCAGAGTAGCGGGGGCCAACACAGATACGCAGTATTTT. This rearrangement joins TRBV20-1 to TRBJ2-3, with 9 bases fitting TRBD2. CDR1 is DFQATT, CDR2 SNEGSKA, per germline (reference sequence). The CDR3 is 13 residues long.